The rows below give T cell receptor beta chains drawn from one sample of a study of shared clonotypes between healthy human individuals. Sequencing was performed with immunoSEQ multiplex PCR; in TCRdb, only in-frame clones are kept and a portion is missing. Among around 560,000 clones listed, approximately 95% were seen once. The sequencing input was naive CD8+ T cells sorted from blood. The receptors originated from a woman between 25 and 40 years old in good health. CDR3s include the opening cysteine and the closing phenylalanine or tryptophan. Each record gives: V gene, D gene, J gene, clone size, CDR3 protein, CDR3 DNA. The D gene is left open where the match is weak. Only part of the rows carry a size: once, few, many, or a class if the clone is expanded.

TRBV7-9	NA	TRBJ2-7	NA	CASSPGTWEQYF	TGTGCCAGCAGCCCCGGAACCTGGGAGCAGTACTTC
TRBV7-9	NA	TRBJ1-3	NA	CASSLPGELSRGNTIYF	TGTGCCAGCAGCCTCCCCGGTGAGCTATCCCGTGGAAACACCATATATTTT
TRBV27	NA	TRBJ2-1	NA	CASSFGRLSSNEQFF	TGTGCCAGCAGTTTTGGGAGACTTTCATCCAATGAGCAGTTCTTC
TRBV27	NA	TRBJ1-2	once	CASWDGYGYTF	TGTGCCAGCTGGGATGGCTATGGCTACACCTTC
TRBV2	TRBD2	TRBJ2-7	NA	CASTSGRDRYEQYF	TGTGCCAGCACTTCGGGGAGGGACCGCTACGAGCAGTACTTC
TRBV28	NA	TRBJ1-5	once	CASRHRRWVTSNQPQHF	TGTGCCAGCAGGCACCGTAGATGGGTTACTAGCAATCAGCCCCAGCATTTT
TRBV5-6	NA	TRBJ1-2	NA	CASSYRHLPYGYTF	TGTGCCAGCAGCTACCGACACCTCCCCTATGGCTACACCTTC
TRBV10-3	NA	TRBJ2-7	NA	CALSRDGATGAHEQYF	TGTGCCTTAAGCCGGGACGGAGCGACGGGCGCCCACGAGCAGTACTTC
TRBV6-5	NA	TRBJ1-4	once	CASSYVNSPNEKLFF	TGTGCCAGCAGTTACGTGAACTCACCGAATGAAAAACTGTTTTTT
TRBV27	NA	TRBJ2-7	NA	CASMGLLGRGIYEQYF	TGTGCCAGCATGGGCTTGCTAGGCCGGGGGATCTACGAGCAGTACTTC
TRBV19	NA	TRBJ2-7	once	CASSATTDYEQYF	TGTGCCAGTAGTGCCACGACGGATTACGAGCAGTACTTC
TRBV5-6	NA	TRBJ2-7	NA	CASRWGDGSYEQYF	TGTGCCAGCAGGTGGGGGGACGGAAGCTACGAGCAGTACTTC
TRBV6-7	TRBD2	TRBJ2-2	NA	CARTSGINTGELFF	TGTGCCAGGACTAGCGGGATTAACACCGGGGAGCTGTTTTTT
TRBV5-1	TRBD2	TRBJ2-1	NA	CASSLGLADNEQFF	TGCGCCAGCAGCTTGGGTCTAGCGGACAATGAGCAGTTCTTC
TRBV13	TRBD1	TRBJ1-1	NA	CASSPVTGSAEAFF	TGTGCCAGCAGCCCAGTGACAGGGAGCGCTGAAGCTTTCTTT
TRBV18	TRBD2	TRBJ2-1	NA	CASSLFGLAGESGDGEQFF	TGTGCCAGCTCACTCTTCGGACTAGCGGGAGAGAGTGGGGACGGTGAGCAGTTCTTC
TRBV7-2	NA	TRBJ2-7	NA	CASSLPTGGGKSSYEQYF	TGTGCCAGCAGCTTACCTACAGGGGGGGGAAAGAGCTCCTACGAGCAGTACTTC
TRBV10-2	NA	TRBJ2-2	NA	CASSEGGELFF	TGCGCCAGCAGTGAAGGCGGGGAGCTGTTTTTT
TRBV2	NA	TRBJ2-1	NA	CASSFRDGPSYNEQFF	TGTGCCAGCAGCTTCCGGGACGGCCCTTCCTACAATGAGCAGTTCTTC
TRBV5-6	NA	TRBJ1-3	NA	CASSSVGSGNTIYF	TGTGCCAGCAGCTCCGTCGGGAGTGGAAACACCATATATTTT
TRBV19	TRBD2	TRBJ2-1	NA	CASSIDPWTSANEQFF	TGTGCCAGTAGTATAGATCCCTGGACTAGCGCCAATGAGCAGTTCTTC
TRBV27	NA	TRBJ1-1	NA	CASQTYQGQNTEAFF	TGTGCCAGCCAAACATACCAGGGACAGAACACTGAAGCTTTCTTT
TRBV9	TRBD2	TRBJ2-7	NA	CASSDGTRSYEQYF	TGTGCCAGCAGCGACGGGACTAGGAGCTACGAGCAGTACTTC
TRBV9	NA	TRBJ2-3	NA	CASSVMDSTDTQYF	TGTGCCAGCAGCGTCATGGACAGCACAGATACGCAGTATTTT
TRBV28	NA	TRBJ1-5	once	CASNPRTSNQPQHF	TGTGCCAGCAATCCCAGGACTAGCAATCAGCCCCAGCATTTT
TRBV2	TRBD2	TRBJ2-7	NA	CASSDHLGLAGPEQYF	TGTGCCAGCAGCGATCACTTGGGACTAGCGGGCCCCGAGCAGTACTTC
TRBV9	NA	TRBJ1-2	once	CASSGFRGDYGYTF	TGTGCCAGCAGCGGGTTCAGGGGAGACTATGGCTACACCTTC
TRBV7-3	NA	TRBJ2-3	NA	CASSLVPQGTDTQYF	TGTGCCAGCAGCCTTGTTCCACAGGGAACAGATACGCAGTATTTT
TRBV2	NA	TRBJ2-3	NA	CASSQEVGTNPADTQYF	TGTGCCAGCAGTCAGGAGGTAGGAACCAATCCGGCAGATACGCAGTATTTT
TRBV9	NA	TRBJ2-2	NA	CASSTRYREAGELFF	TGTGCCAGCAGCACCAGATACAGGGAAGCCGGGGAGCTGTTTTTT
TRBV19	TRBD1	TRBJ1-1	NA	CASSISGQGDTEAFF	TGTGCCAGTAGTATCTCTGGACAGGGGGACACTGAAGCTTTCTTT
TRBV19	TRBD2	TRBJ2-1	NA	CASSSGTSGYNEQFF	TGTGCCAGTAGTTCTGGGACTAGCGGCTACAATGAGCAGTTCTTC
TRBV9	TRBD1	TRBJ1-1	NA	CASSMGQATEAFF	TGTGCCAGCAGCATGGGACAGGCGACTGAAGCTTTCTTT
TRBV7-9	TRBD2	TRBJ2-7	NA	CASGVAGGPMYEQYF	TGTGCCAGCGGAGTAGCGGGAGGGCCTATGTACGAGCAGTACTTC
TRBV6-5	NA	TRBJ2-7	NA	CASRGDSYEQYF	TGTGCCAGCCGCGGGGACTCCTACGAGCAGTACTTC
TRBV11-2	TRBD2	TRBJ2-5	NA	CASSLLNGLGETQYF	TGTGCCAGCAGCTTATTAAACGGACTAGGAGAGACCCAGTACTTC
TRBV18	NA	TRBJ2-3	NA	CASSPRGPLTADTQYF	TGTGCCAGCTCACCCCGGGGCCCGCTCACGGCAGATACGCAGTATTTT
TRBV4-2	TRBD2	TRBJ2-7	NA	CASSQELATETYEQYF	TGTGCCAGCAGCCAAGAACTAGCGACCGAAACCTACGAGCAGTACTTC
TRBV6-1	NA	TRBJ2-7	NA	CASSLDDFGGLEQYF	TGTGCCAGCAGCTTAGACGACTTCGGAGGGCTCGAGCAGTACTTC
TRBV27	NA	TRBJ2-2	NA	CASSSTNTGELFF	TGTGCCAGCAGCAGTACGAACACCGGGGAGCTGTTTTTT
TRBV2	TRBD1	TRBJ1-1	NA	CASSTDRGSTEAFF	TGTGCCAGCAGTACCGACAGGGGGAGCACTGAAGCTTTCTTT
TRBV9	TRBD2	TRBJ2-1	once	CASSPPPSGSYNEQFF	TGTGCCAGCAGCCCACCCCCTAGCGGAAGCTACAATGAGCAGTTCTTC
TRBV30	TRBD1	TRBJ2-1	NA	CAWLGQGLHNEQFF	TGTGCCTGGCTGGGACAGGGGCTTCACAATGAGCAGTTCTTC
TRBV28	TRBD1	TRBJ2-3	NA	CASSFGIRGRLADTQYF	TGTGCCAGCAGTTTTGGGATCAGGGGGCGTCTTGCAGATACGCAGTATTTT
TRBV11-3	NA	TRBJ2-5	NA	CASSRTSQETQYF	TGTGCCAGCAGCAGGACTTCACAAGAGACCCAGTACTTC
TRBV21-1	NA	TRBJ1-5	NA	CASGPGRSNQPQHF	TGTGCCAGCGGACCGGGACGTAGCAATCAGCCCCAGCATTTT
TRBV28	NA	TRBJ1-1	NA	CASSLYGVGNTEAFF	TGTGCCAGCAGTTTATACGGGGTTGGGAACACTGAAGCTTTCTTT
TRBV29-1	NA	TRBJ2-3	NA	CSVELRVSTDTQYF	TGCAGCGTAGAACTCCGGGTGAGCACAGATACGCAGTATTTT
TRBV5-4	TRBD2	TRBJ2-3	NA	CASSLTLAGGSTDTQYF	TGTGCCAGCAGCCTAACTCTAGCGGGAGGGAGCACAGATACGCAGTATTTT
TRBV2	NA	TRBJ1-5	NA	CASSLGHNNQPQHF	TGTGCCAGCAGCCTCGGACACAATAATCAGCCCCAGCATTTT
TRBV28	NA	TRBJ1-3	NA	CASRSGAPGNTIYF	TGTGCCAGCAGGAGTGGGGCACCGGGAAACACCATATATTTT
TRBV7-9	NA	TRBJ2-3	NA	CASSLAGGSTDTQYF	TGTGCCAGCAGCTTAGCGGGGGGTAGCACAGATACGCAGTATTTT
TRBV10-3	NA	TRBJ1-2	few	CAISDPAANYGYTF	TGTGCCATCAGTGACCCGGCAGCTAACTATGGCTACACCTTC
TRBV2	TRBD2	TRBJ2-3	NA	CASIELAASTDTQYF	TGTGCCAGCATCGAACTAGCGGCTAGCACAGATACGCAGTATTTT
TRBV5-4	TRBD1	TRBJ2-7	NA	CASSPGQAYYEQYF	TGTGCCAGCAGTCCCGGACAGGCATACTACGAGCAGTACTTC
TRBV5-1	NA	TRBJ2-7	NA	CASSLTGSSVLWEQYF	TGCGCCAGCAGCTTGACAGGGTCGTCGGTACTATGGGAGCAGTACTTC
TRBV19	NA	TRBJ1-2	NA	CANMVPDRKFNYGYTF	TGTGCCAATATGGTCCCAGACAGAAAATTTAACTATGGCTACACCTTC